These 3 T cell receptor beta chains were all obtained from the same sample, sequenced in a study of long-term antiretroviral therapy in people with HIV. The authors ran the immunoSEQ assay, v3.0, at survey level. Only in-frame clones appear in the TCRdb table, and some are missing; sequencing was by immunoSEQ multiplex PCR. Among about 35,000 clones listed, roughly 74% were seen once. The sample here was unsorted PBMCs, taken 3 years after starting antiretroviral therapy. These TCRs come from a man aged 45 to 65 with HIV.

The sample holds a few counts of this clone. The chain is built from TRBV5-4 and TRBJ2-7; perhaps TRBD2 as D (5 bases). This CDR3 has 14 residues. CDR1 is SGHNT and CDR2 is YYREEE in the germline V gene (reference sequence). The germline V and J ends were trimmed by 2 bases and 5 bases, with 14 bases remaining between them. The CDR3 is CASSLRTGVDEQYF. In nucleotides, the CDR3 is TGTGCCAGCAGCTTAAGGACCGGGGTGGACGAGCAGTACTTC.

The J gene is TRBJ2-4, the V gene TRBV18; a weak D match, TRBD1 (6 bases). The CDR3 consists of 14 residues. Trimming cost V 3 bases and J 0 bases, with 6 bases left between them. CDR1 and CDR2 (germline): KGHSH, LQKENI. Written as DNA, the CDR3 is TGTGCCAGCTCACCGACAGGAGCCAAAAACATTCAGTACTTC. Its protein product is CASSPTGAKNIQYF.

This clone was seen a few times. This sequence joins TRBV6-6 and TRBJ2-1, with 12 bases lining up with TRBD2. Germline V gene sequence: CDR1 MNHNY, CDR2 SVGAGI (reference sequence). The V segment lost 0 bases and the J segment 9 bases; nucleotides outside the gene matches: 3. The CDR3 has 15 amino acids. The CDR3 region is CASSYSGLAGLEQFF. In nucleotides, the CDR3 is TGTGCCAGCAGTTACTCGGGACTAGCGGGCCTTGAGCAGTTCTTC.